This entry features one T cell receptor (beta chain) sequence. This CDR3 is built from 15 residues. CDR1 SGHRS and CDR2 YFSETQ come from the germline V gene. Between the trimmed V and J ends, which lost 0 bases and 2 bases, there was a span of 9 bases. This entry belongs to a study of blood T cells in healthy people across ages. A second PCR of 7 to 11 cycles used a sample-barcoded 5' primer and a J-beta primer mix. From the 5' RACE reads, TCRdb called clonotypes with MiXCR, one entry per CDR3 protein. The sample lists about 1.8 million distinct CDR3 sequences; just under 50% were seen once. The receptor was derived from a woman aged 40 to 50 in good health. Sequencing input: blood. This sequence joins TRBV5-1 and TRBJ2-1; D gene uncertain. The CDR3 spells CASSLAVEAYNEQFF. As DNA, the CDR3 is TGCGCCAGCAGCTTGGCCGTCGAGGCCTACAATGAGCAGTTCTTC.